The next 15 T cell receptor beta chains were all read from a single sample in a study of blood T cell repertoires in COVID-19 (dated by TCRdb to about 2020). Libraries came from the immunoSEQ multiplex PCR assay. In TCRdb, the immuneACCESS table is reduced to in-frame sequences with V and J assigned. These tables do not hold every clone; where another copy was compared, an unresolved V gene accounts for under half, and the others remain unexplained. The sample table lists fewer than 80,000 clones, 70% to 85% of them with a count of one. The ten largest clones take up about an eighth of the sample. The sample comprised peripheral blood. Receptors were obtained from a man aged 50 or older with COVID-19, enrolled during active disease.

The count of this clone is one. The V call is TRBV6-6, the J call TRBJ2-1; no firm D call. The ends were cut back, 6 bases at V and 5 bases at J, with 5 bases in the middle. The CDR3 contains 11 residues. Germline V lookup: CDR1 MNHNY, CDR2 SVGAGI (reference sequence). CDR3 DNA: TGTGCCAGCAGGTATAACAATGAGCAGTTCTTC. It specifies CASRYNNEQFF.

The chain couples TRBV28 to TRBJ1-4; D is undetermined. V was clipped by 5 bases and J by 14 bases, with 12 bases between them. The CDR3 spans 11 residues. The germline V gene has CDR1 MDHEN and CDR2 SYDVKM. CDR3 in amino acids: CASSPGTWLFF. CDR3 in DNA: TGTGCCAGCAGTCCCGGTACTTGGCTGTTTTTT.

The chain carries TRBV27 and TRBJ2-7; 8 nucleotides agree with TRBD1. CDR1 and CDR2 from the germline V gene are MNHEY and SMNVEV (reference sequence). V was pared by 1 base and J by 3 bases, with 8 bases of the junction left unmatched. CDR3 length equals 16 residues. CDR3 coding DNA: TGTGCCAGCAGTTTATACCCCGGACAGGGATACTACGAGCAGTACTTC. Its protein product is CASSLYPGQGYYEQYF.

The chain links TRBV18 to TRBJ1-6; TRBD1 aligns across 7 bases. The CDR3 runs 15 residues. Trimming at V came to 5 bases and at J to 4 bases, leaving 5 bases not matched to a gene. Per the germline V gene, CDR1 is KGHSH and CDR2 is LQKENI. This chain's CDR3 is CASSRDRDYNSPLHF. CDR3 nucleotide sequence: TGTGCCAGCTCAAGAGACAGGGATTATAATTCACCCCTCCACTTT.

V and J are TRBV12-3 or TRBV12-4 and TRBJ2-1; TRBD2 matches 7 bases. V was pared by 10 bases and J by 4 bases, with 7 bases of the junction left unmatched. The CDR3 runs 13 residues. The DNA of the CDR3 is TGTGCCATACAGCGGGGACCATACAATGAGCAGTTCTTC. Its protein product is CAIQRGPYNEQFF.

V gene TRBV4-3 combines with J gene TRBJ1-4, with 9 bases lining up with TRBD1. Trimming took 5 bases from V and 5 from J; bases not matched to a gene: 9. Germline lookup yields CDR1 LGHNA and CDR2 YSLEER. The CDR3 runs to 16 residues. The CDR3, as DNA: TGCGCCAGCAGCGCATCAACCGGGACAGGGAATGAAAAACTGTTTTTT. Encoded protein: CASSASTGTGNEKLFF.

The chain is built from TRBV9 and TRBJ1-3, with D possibly TRBD1 on 5 matching bases. Trimming cost V 0 bases and J 0 bases, with 7 bases left between them. The germline CDR1 and CDR2 sequences are SGDLS and YYNGEE. CDR3 length: 15 residues. CDR3 coding DNA: TGTGCCAGCAGCGTAGGAGACAGCTCTGGAAACACCATATATTTT. Its protein is CASSVGDSSGNTIYF.

The V gene is TRBV9, the J gene TRBJ2-5; D may be TRBD2 (6 bases). The V gene's germline CDR1 is SGDLS and CDR2 YYNGEE. V was pared by 0 bases and J by 3 bases, with 6 bases between. The CDR3 length is 13 residues. The CDR3 region has the DNA TGTGCCAGCAGCGTAGGCGGGGAAGAGACCCAGTACTTC. Its protein product is CASSVGGEETQYF.

This clone was seen only a few times. The gene calls are TRBV25-1 and TRBJ1-2, with D maybe TRBD1 (6 bases). CDR1 and CDR2 from the germline V gene are MGHDK and SYGVNS. V was trimmed by 4 bases and J by 4 bases, leaving 19 bases between them. The CDR3 consists of 16 residues. The CDR3 DNA sequence: TGTGCCAGCAGTGGTAATCAGGGGTTCTTCCGCTATGGCTACACCTTC. It specifies CASSGNQGFFRYGYTF.

The chain has TRBV19 and TRBJ1-2; 11 bases fit TRBD1. This CDR3 spans 13 amino acids. Germline V gives CDR1 LNHDA, CDR2 SQIVND (reference sequence). V was pared by 5 bases and J by 7 bases, with 3 bases of the junction left unmatched. CDR3 sequence: CASSPDRGLGYTF. The CDR3 DNA reads TGTGCCAGTAGTCCGGACAGGGGGCTTGGCTACACCTTC.

The chain recombines TRBV7-6 with TRBJ2-5; TRBD2 matches 12 bases. Germline V gene sequence: CDR1 SGHVS, CDR2 FNYEAQ. V lost 3 bases to trimming and J lost 4 bases; unmatched junction nucleotides: 3. The CDR3 consists of 15 residues. DNA for the CDR3: TGTGCCAGCAGCTTCCTAGCGGGGGGGCCAGAGACCCAGTACTTC. Its protein product is CASSFLAGGPETQYF.

V usage is TRBV7-6 and J usage is TRBJ2-1, with D uncertain. V was trimmed by 1 base and J by 6 bases, leaving 10 bases between them. CDR3 length: 14 residues. The germline gives CDR1 SGHVS, CDR2 FNYEAQ. CDR3 DNA: TGTGCCAGCAGCTTAGTAGCTATTTTCAATGAGCAGTTCTTC. It translates to CASSLVAIFNEQFF.

This clone occurred once. The rearrangement joins TRBV4-2 to TRBJ2-3, with D perhaps TRBD2 (5 bases). CDR3 size: 15 residues. The V end was cut by 4 bases, the J end by 1 base, with 12 bases between. Germline V gives CDR1 LGHNA, CDR2 YNFKEQ. This chain's CDR3 is CASSRSGMRTDTQYF. The CDR3 region has the DNA TGTGCCAGCAGCCGCTCGGGGATGCGCACAGATACGCAGTATTTT.

The V gene is TRBV4-2, the J gene TRBJ2-7, with 11 bases fitting TRBD2. The CDR3 extends over 15 amino acids. Germline CDR1 LGHNA, CDR2 YNFKEQ. Trimming removed 3 bases from V and 3 bases from J; junction bases left unmatched: 4. Here the CDR3 DNA reads TGTGCCAGCAGCCAGACTAGCGGGGTCTTCTACGAGCAGTACTTC. Protein product: CASSQTSGVFYEQYF.

This chain connects TRBV7-2 to TRBJ1-6; D remains ambiguous. Deletions cut 2 bases from V and 7 bases from J, with 12 bases between. Germline V gene lookup returns CDR1 SGHTA and CDR2 FQGNSA. This CDR3 has 15 amino acids. The CDR3 DNA reads TGTGCCAGCAGCTTAACAGCGGACCCGAATTCACCCCTCCACTTT. Translation gives CASSLTADPNSPLHF.